These 14 T cell receptor beta chains share one sample of origin, sequenced in a study of T cells expressing NK-cell markers. TCRdb reprocessed the 5' RACE reads and keeps a single row for each CDR3 protein, giving no DNA. The ten top clones account for 1.4%, within a sample of some 460,000 distinct CDR3 sequences. The specimen sequenced was blood T cells: a sorted CD56 or NKG2C T cell subset, CD4+ or CD8+ T cells, or bulk PBMC T cells (not recorded which). These receptors originate from a woman aged 45-65 years in good health.

The V call is TRBV7-9, the J call TRBJ2-2; TCRdb designates TRBD1, a call that cannot be tested without DNA. The CDR3 loop spans 16 amino acids. Germline CDR1 SEHNR, CDR2 FQNEAQ (reference sequence). The CDR3 loop is CASSSGVQANTGELFF.

The V call is TRBV6-1, the J call TRBJ2-2; TCRdb calls TRBD2, which cannot be checked without DNA. Germline V gives CDR1 MNHNS, CDR2 SASEGT. The CDR3 is 15 residues long. The CDR3 is CATHLAGVGTGELFF.

This chain joins TRBV30 and TRBJ2-3; the D gene TCRdb calls, TRBD2, cannot be checked with no DNA. CDR3 length: 13 residues. Germline V gene sequence: CDR1 GTSNPN, CDR2 SVGIG (reference sequence). The CDR3 here is CAWQTSGSDTQYF.

CDR3 sequence reads: CASRRQGYNYGYTF. The chain links TRBV6-6 to TRBJ1-2; TCRdb proposes TRBD1, but this gene call is untestable without DNA. Germline V gene data show CDR1 as MNHNY and CDR2 as SVGAGI (reference sequence). This CDR3 is built from 14 residues.

The genes are TRBV12-3 or TRBV12-4 and TRBJ2-5; TCRdb designates TRBD1, a call that cannot be tested without DNA. The CDR3 sequence is 13 residues long. Here the CDR3 reads CASSWGYSETQYF.

This chain uses TRBV13 with TRBJ2-5; without DNA, the TCRdb call of TRBD1 cannot be checked. There are 14 residues in the CDR3. The germline V gene encodes CDR1 PRHDT and CDR2 FYEKMQ (reference sequence). This chain's CDR3 is CASSQTGGRETQYF. Full variable domain (missing parts from reference TRBV13 and TRBJ2-5): AAGVIQSPRHLIKEKRETATLKCYPIPRHDTVYWYQQGPGQDPQFLISFYEKMQSDKGSIPDRFSAQQFSDYHSELNMSSLELGDSALYFCASSQTGGRETQYFGPGTRLLVL.

CDR3 residues: CASSPMWQGSRNIQYF. The chain couples TRBV5-1 to TRBJ2-4; lacking DNA, the TRBD1 call made by TCRdb goes unchecked. Germline V lookup: CDR1 SGHRS, CDR2 YFSETQ. The length of the CDR3 is 16 residues.

The CDR3 protein is CASSLGQGGGEQFF. The V gene is TRBV7-3, the J gene TRBJ2-1; TCRdb reports TRBD1, a call that lacks DNA to check it against. The CDR3 has 14 amino acids. From germline, CDR1 is SGHTA and CDR2 FQGTGA.

This chain uses TRBV29-1 with TRBJ1-2. The V gene's germline CDR1 is SQVTM and CDR2 ANQGSEA. The CDR3 covers 12 residues. CDR3 sequence: CSVRDLSYGYTF.

The CDR3 reads CASSESPGGYNEQFF. The V gene is TRBV25-1, the J gene TRBJ2-1; TCRdb proposes TRBD2, but this gene call is untestable without DNA. This CDR3 has 15 amino acids. The V gene's germline CDR1 is MGHDK and CDR2 SYGVNS.

The chain carries TRBV6-1 and TRBJ1-5; the TCRdb D gene call, TRBD1, has no DNA to confirm it. Germline CDR1 is MNHNS and CDR2 is SASEGT. The CDR3 totals 14 residues. The CDR3 sequence is CASSVQGGDQPQHF.

The rearrangement links TRBV20-1 to TRBJ2-5; the TCRdb D gene call, TRBD1, has no DNA to confirm it. The CDR3 extends over 12 amino acids. Germline CDR1 is DFQATT and CDR2 is SNEGSKA (reference sequence). This chain's CDR3 is CSATTGLETQYF.

This chain links TRBV12-3 or TRBV12-4 with TRBJ2-2. The CDR3 is 12 amino acids. This CDR3 is CASSVRTGELFF.

The chain is built from TRBV5-1 and TRBJ2-3; TCRdb's assignment of TRBD1 cannot be checked, as there is no DNA. This CDR3 comprises 16 residues. CDR1 SGHRS and CDR2 YFSETQ come from the germline V gene. CDR3 residues: CASSWPHGTATDTQYF.